The text below deals with one T cell receptor beta chain. The antigen is not known. Every TCR beta cDNA library bore unique molecular identifiers. T cells, about 0.95 to 10 million of them, yielded some 540,000 cDNA molecules. TCRdb re-analysed the PCR reads in MiXCR, keeping a single row per CDR3 protein. The sample contains hundreds of thousands of distinct CDR3 sequences, about 50% of which appear only once. The data derive from a study of post-analysis software for immune sequencing data. Findings of the study overall: Five TRBV segments, including TRBV5-6, TRBV5-1 and TRBV20-1, were more frequent in patients than controls. The normalized Chao1 diversity of multiple sclerosis patients was significantly lower than that of controls.

Trimming took 5 bases from V and 3 from J; bases not matched to a gene: 7. From germline, CDR1 is SGHVS and CDR2 FQNEAQ. This CDR3 is 14 amino acids long. Sequenced: blood. The chain is built from TRBV7-8 and TRBJ2-7; TRBD1 matches 7 bases. The sequence derives from a girl aged 5-17 years with multiple sclerosis. In nucleotides, the CDR3 is TGTGCCAGCAGCCCGCCGACAGGGTACTACGAGCAGTACTTC. This codes for CASSPPTGYYEQYF. The whole variable domain, filled in from reference TRBV7-8 and TRBJ2-7, reads GAGVSQSPRYKVAKRGQDVALRCDPISGHVSLFWYQQALGQGPEFLTYFQNEAQLDKSGLPSDRFFAERPEGSVSTLKIQRTQQEDSAVYLCASSPPTGYYEQYFGPGTRLTVT.